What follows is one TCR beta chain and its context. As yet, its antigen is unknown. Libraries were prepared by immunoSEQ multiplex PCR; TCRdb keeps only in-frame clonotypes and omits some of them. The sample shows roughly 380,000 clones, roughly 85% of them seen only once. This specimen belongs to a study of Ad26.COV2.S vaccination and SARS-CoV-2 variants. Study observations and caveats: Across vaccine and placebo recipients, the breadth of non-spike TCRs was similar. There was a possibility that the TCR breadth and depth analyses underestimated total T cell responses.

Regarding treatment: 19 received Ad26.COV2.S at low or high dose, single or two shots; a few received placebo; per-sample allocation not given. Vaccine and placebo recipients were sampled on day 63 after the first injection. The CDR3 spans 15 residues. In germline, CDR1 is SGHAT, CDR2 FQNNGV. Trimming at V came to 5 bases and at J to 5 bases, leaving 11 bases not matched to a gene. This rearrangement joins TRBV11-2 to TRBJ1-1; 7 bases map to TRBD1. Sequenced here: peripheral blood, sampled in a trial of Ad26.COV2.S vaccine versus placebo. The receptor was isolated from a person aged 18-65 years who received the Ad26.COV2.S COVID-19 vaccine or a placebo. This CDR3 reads CASSLQTGSVTEAFF. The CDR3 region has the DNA TGTGCCAGCAGCCTCCAGACAGGGTCAGTAACTGAAGCTTTCTTT.